This T cell receptor (beta chain) was identified in a study of CD8 T cells in Susac syndrome. An amount of RNA that ranged from roughly 0.5 to 1 ug was reverse transcribed with random hexamers. Amplification of TCR beta CDR3 across 54 Vbeta and 13 Jbeta was performed with immunoSEQ multiplex PCR. TCRdb re-called the immunoSEQ multiplex PCR reads through MiXCR, storing one row per CDR3 protein. The sample has 250,000 to 300,000 distinct CDR3 sequences; 65% to 90% are singletons. The T cells that were sequenced for TCR beta were CD8+ and CD4+ cells from blood. CDR3 length: 14 amino acids. CDR1 and CDR2 (germline): SQVTM, ANQGSEA. V gave up 6 bases and J gave up 2 bases; unmatched junction bases: 6.

The rearrangement links TRBV29-1 to TRBJ2-1, with 8 bases aligning to TRBD1. The sequenced sample was CD8+ T cells from PBMCs. The TCR comes from a human donor with multiple sclerosis. The CDR3 reads CSVPGQGPYNEQFF. In DNA, the CDR3 is TGCAGCGTCCCAGGACAGGGACCCTACAATGAGCAGTTCTTC.